Listed below are T cell receptor beta chains from one sample, sequenced in a study of T cell repertoires in cytomegalovirus infection. A single record per CDR3 protein comes from TCRdb applying MiXCR to the reads. In the table there are roughly 860,000 distinct CDR3 sequences, approximately 32% of which are singletons. Their recognized antigens are unknown. Sequenced here: cultured CD8+ T cells from PBMCs, sampled from culture after CMV antigen stimulation. The receptors were sampled from a human donor in good health (CMV status not recorded). Some clones in this sample may be carry-over from other donors' samples. Each CDR3 is given with its conserved first and last residue. Each record gives: clone size, J gene, V gene, D gene, CDR3 protein, CDR3 DNA. The D gene is left open where the match is weak. Size is omitted from some rows. Given values are once, few, many or a class for expanded clones.

clone_size: few
j_call: TRBJ2-7
v_call: TRBV7-9
d_call: TRBD1
cdr3_aa: CACGQGPYEQYF
cdr3_nt: TGTGCCTGTGGACAGGGTCCCTACGAGCAGTACTTC

clone_size: many
j_call: TRBJ2-4
v_call: TRBV7-2
d_call: TRBD1
cdr3_aa: CASSYYRGRTAKNIQYF
cdr3_nt: TGTGCCAGCAGCTATTACAGGGGGCGGACTGCCAAAAACATTCAGTACTTC

clone_size: many
j_call: TRBJ1-2
v_call: TRBV28
d_call: TRBD1
cdr3_aa: CASSKGQGRNGYTF
cdr3_nt: TGTGCCAGCAGCAAAGGACAGGGAAGAAATGGCTACACCTTC

clone_size: -
j_call: TRBJ2-7
v_call: TRBV2
d_call: -
cdr3_aa: CASTGVKYEQYF
cdr3_nt: TGTGCCAGCACCGGGGTGAAATACGAGCAGTACTTC

clone_size: -
j_call: TRBJ1-6
v_call: TRBV27
d_call: -
cdr3_aa: CASSLLMTVLNSPLHF
cdr3_nt: TGTGCCAGCAGTTTGCTCATGACGGTCCTTAATTCACCCCTCCACTTT

clone_size: many
j_call: TRBJ2-1
v_call: TRBV12-3/TRBV12-4
d_call: -
cdr3_aa: CASTSVNEQFF
cdr3_nt: TGTGCCAGCACCTCAGTCAATGAGCAGTTCTTC

clone_size: -
j_call: TRBJ2-5
v_call: TRBV11-2
d_call: -
cdr3_aa: CASSPPTVDQYF
cdr3_nt: TGTGCCAGCAGCCCCCCTACTGTTGACCAGTACTTC

clone_size: -
j_call: TRBJ1-1
v_call: TRBV2
d_call: -
cdr3_aa: CASSASPVGNTEAFF
cdr3_nt: TGTGCCAGCAGTGCCTCACCAGTCGGGAACACTGAAGCTTTCTTT

clone_size: few
j_call: TRBJ1-1
v_call: TRBV12-3/TRBV12-4
d_call: -
cdr3_aa: CASSLPRTSPEAFF
cdr3_nt: TGTGCCAGCAGTTTACCCAGGACGAGCCCTGAAGCTTTCTTT

clone_size: -
j_call: TRBJ2-4
v_call: TRBV6-1
d_call: -
cdr3_aa: CASSGWDRRQYF
cdr3_nt: TGTGCCAGCAGTGGATGGGACCGAAGACAGTACTTC

clone_size: -
j_call: TRBJ1-1
v_call: TRBV27
d_call: -
cdr3_aa: CASSFAGARTEAFF
cdr3_nt: TGTGCCAGCAGTTTCGCGGGGGCGCGCACTGAAGCTTTCTTT

clone_size: many
j_call: TRBJ1-6
v_call: TRBV7-8
d_call: -
cdr3_aa: CASSLEGRISNSPLHF
cdr3_nt: TGTGCCAGCAGCTTAGAGGGGAGGATCTCAAATTCACCCCTCCACTTT

clone_size: -
j_call: TRBJ1-6
v_call: TRBV9
d_call: TRBD1
cdr3_aa: CASSTGESYNSPLHF
cdr3_nt: TGTGCCAGCTCCACAGGGGAATCCTATAATTCACCCCTCCACTTT

clone_size: -
j_call: TRBJ1-2
v_call: TRBV9
d_call: TRBD1
cdr3_aa: CASSVNFSPGTGANYGYTF
cdr3_nt: TGTGCCAGCAGCGTAAATTTTTCCCCCGGGACAGGGGCTAACTATGGCTACACCTTC

clone_size: many
j_call: TRBJ2-2
v_call: TRBV7-9
d_call: TRBD1
cdr3_aa: CASSWGQGWMNTGELFF
cdr3_nt: TGTGCCAGCAGTTGGGGACAGGGATGGATGAACACCGGGGAGCTGTTTTTT

clone_size: few
j_call: TRBJ2-2
v_call: TRBV29-1
d_call: -
cdr3_aa: CSVPGEGWTGELFF
cdr3_nt: TGCAGCGTCCCGGGCGAAGGGTGGACCGGGGAGCTGTTTTTT

clone_size: -
j_call: TRBJ1-5
v_call: TRBV12-3/TRBV12-4
d_call: TRBD1
cdr3_aa: CASSSQGVVSNQPQHF
cdr3_nt: TGTGCCAGCAGTTCACAGGGGGTCGTAAGCAATCAGCCCCAGCATTTT

clone_size: -
j_call: TRBJ1-2
v_call: TRBV7-9
d_call: -
cdr3_aa: CASSFQSTDTYGYTF
cdr3_nt: TGTGCCAGCAGCTTCCAGTCGACAGATACCTATGGCTACACCTTC

clone_size: many
j_call: TRBJ1-1
v_call: TRBV7-6
d_call: TRBD1
cdr3_aa: CASSSDRGPSTEAFF
cdr3_nt: TGTGCCAGCAGCTCGGACAGGGGGCCCAGCACTGAAGCTTTCTTT

clone_size: many
j_call: TRBJ1-2
v_call: TRBV7-2
d_call: -
cdr3_aa: CASSLGPLKGGGGYTF
cdr3_nt: TGTGCCAGCAGCTTAGGCCCCCTGAAGGGTGGAGGCGGCTACACCTTC

clone_size: few
j_call: TRBJ1-2
v_call: TRBV7-9
d_call: TRBD1
cdr3_aa: CASSPTGQDF
cdr3_nt: TGTGCCAGCAGCCCGACTGGACAGGACTTC

clone_size: -
j_call: TRBJ1-2
v_call: TRBV7-6
d_call: -
cdr3_aa: CASSPSSGQSTYGYGYTF
cdr3_nt: TGTGCCAGCAGCCCTTCTTCAGGCCAGTCCACCTATGGCTATGGCTACACCTTC

clone_size: -
j_call: TRBJ1-1
v_call: TRBV12-3/TRBV12-4
d_call: -
cdr3_aa: CASSSFMNTEAFF
cdr3_nt: TGTGCCAGCAGCAGCTTCATGAACACTGAAGCTTTCTTT

clone_size: few
j_call: TRBJ2-2
v_call: TRBV5-1
d_call: TRBD1
cdr3_aa: CASSLLTGAGKELFF
cdr3_nt: TGCGCCAGCAGCTTGTTAACAGGGGCCGGAAAGGAGCTGTTTTTT

clone_size: few
j_call: TRBJ1-3
v_call: TRBV20-1
d_call: -
cdr3_aa: CSARVNSGNTIYF
cdr3_nt: TGCAGTGCTAGAGTTAACAGCGGAAACACCATATATTTT

clone_size: -
j_call: TRBJ2-1
v_call: TRBV11-2
d_call: TRBD2
cdr3_aa: CASSFWGLAVYNEQFF
cdr3_nt: TGTGCCAGCAGCTTCTGGGGACTAGCGGTATACAATGAGCAGTTCTTC

clone_size: -
j_call: TRBJ2-1
v_call: TRBV11-1
d_call: -
cdr3_aa: CASSLEEGYNEQFF
cdr3_nt: TGTGCCAGCAGCCTCGAGGAGGGATACAATGAGCAGTTCTTC

clone_size: -
j_call: TRBJ1-5
v_call: TRBV7-9
d_call: -
cdr3_aa: CASMGDGTYGQPQHF
cdr3_nt: TGTGCCAGCATGGGAGACGGGACATACGGGCAGCCCCAGCATTTT

clone_size: few
j_call: TRBJ2-3
v_call: TRBV19
d_call: -
cdr3_aa: CASSTGGRYTDTQYF
cdr3_nt: TGTGCCAGTAGTACCGGGGGACGGTACACAGATACGCAGTATTTT

clone_size: few
j_call: TRBJ1-1
v_call: TRBV7-9
d_call: -
cdr3_aa: CASSLGWIPEAFF
cdr3_nt: TGTGCCAGCAGCTTGGGCTGGATCCCTGAAGCTTTCTTT

clone_size: -
j_call: TRBJ2-4
v_call: TRBV15
d_call: -
cdr3_aa: CATQGGAGYIQYF
cdr3_nt: TGTGCCACCCAGGGGGGGGCCGGGTACATTCAGTACTTC

clone_size: -
j_call: TRBJ1-1
v_call: TRBV19
d_call: -
cdr3_aa: CASSTQEDAFF
cdr3_nt: TGTGCCAGTAGTACACAGGAAGACGCTTTCTTT

clone_size: few
j_call: TRBJ1-2
v_call: TRBV12-3/TRBV12-4
d_call: -
cdr3_aa: CASTTAPTNYGYTF
cdr3_nt: TGTGCCAGCACCACGGCCCCTACTAACTATGGCTACACCTTC

clone_size: -
j_call: TRBJ1-3
v_call: TRBV7-2
d_call: -
cdr3_aa: CANSFTESSGNTIYF
cdr3_nt: TGTGCCAACAGCTTCACGGAGAGCTCTGGAAACACCATATATTTT

clone_size: -
j_call: TRBJ2-3
v_call: TRBV4-3
d_call: TRBD1
cdr3_aa: CASSARDRGVDTQYF
cdr3_nt: TGCGCCAGCAGCGCCCGGGACAGGGGTGTTGATACGCAGTATTTT

clone_size: -
j_call: TRBJ2-1
v_call: TRBV24-1
d_call: -
cdr3_aa: CATSEQPGSSYNEQFF
cdr3_nt: TGTGCCACCAGTGAACAGCCAGGGAGCTCCTACAATGAGCAGTTCTTC

clone_size: -
j_call: TRBJ1-2
v_call: TRBV27
d_call: -
cdr3_aa: CASSPSPAGYGYTF
cdr3_nt: TGTGCCAGCAGTCCCTCCCCAGCAGGGTATGGCTACACCTTC

clone_size: -
j_call: TRBJ1-2
v_call: TRBV20-1
d_call: TRBD1
cdr3_aa: CSAREKTGGAYGYTF
cdr3_nt: TGCAGTGCTAGGGAAAAGACAGGGGGCGCCTATGGCTACACCTTC

clone_size: -
j_call: TRBJ2-1
v_call: TRBV4-3
d_call: -
cdr3_aa: CASSQERQGINEQFF
cdr3_nt: TGCGCCAGCAGCCAAGAGCGGCAGGGTATTAATGAGCAGTTCTTC

clone_size: few
j_call: TRBJ1-1
v_call: TRBV12-3/TRBV12-4
d_call: -
cdr3_aa: CASRYQYTNTEAFF
cdr3_nt: TGTGCCAGCAGGTACCAATACACTAACACTGAAGCTTTCTTT

clone_size: -
j_call: TRBJ2-3
v_call: TRBV7-6
d_call: -
cdr3_aa: CASSPGPPGLDTQYF
cdr3_nt: TGTGCCAGCAGCCCCGGCCCTCCTGGGCTGGATACGCAGTATTTT

clone_size: -
j_call: TRBJ1-1
v_call: TRBV4-1
d_call: -
cdr3_aa: CASSLTRGVPEAFF
cdr3_nt: TGCGCCAGCAGCCTCACCCGGGGGGTTCCTGAAGCTTTCTTT

clone_size: -
j_call: TRBJ2-1
v_call: TRBV13
d_call: -
cdr3_aa: CASSLWTSGGAGNEQFF
cdr3_nt: TGTGCCAGCAGCTTGTGGACTAGTGGGGGGGCGGGGAATGAGCAGTTCTTC

clone_size: few
j_call: TRBJ1-2
v_call: TRBV24-1
d_call: -
cdr3_aa: CATSDRGRDYGYTF
cdr3_nt: TGTGCCACCAGTGATAGAGGCAGGGACTATGGCTACACCTTC

clone_size: -
j_call: TRBJ2-2
v_call: TRBV4-2
d_call: TRBD2
cdr3_aa: CANSHLLAGDGELFF
cdr3_nt: TGTGCCAACAGCCACCTCCTAGCGGGGGACGGGGAGCTGTTTTTT

clone_size: few
j_call: TRBJ2-7
v_call: TRBV4-1
d_call: TRBD2
cdr3_aa: CASSHRGGAYEQYF
cdr3_nt: TGCGCCAGCAGCCATCGCGGGGGGGCCTACGAGCAGTACTTC

clone_size: -
j_call: TRBJ1-1
v_call: TRBV6-2/TRBV6-3
d_call: -
cdr3_aa: CASSYGQFYTEAFF
cdr3_nt: TGTGCCAGCAGTTACGGACAGTTCTACACTGAAGCTTTCTTT

clone_size: -
j_call: TRBJ2-7
v_call: TRBV27
d_call: -
cdr3_aa: CASSQGSRYEQYF
cdr3_nt: TGTGCCAGCAGCCAGGGGAGTAGGTACGAGCAGTACTTC